This TCR beta chain was identified during a study of cytomegalovirus exposure and HLA in healthy donors. Whole-study results and caveats: Across donors, most TCRs were seen rarely, yet some public ones were widespread. TCR beta sequences reportedly predicted most subjects' HLA-A and HLA-B alleles accurately. TRBV6-2, TRBV6-3 and some other V segments were unresolvable in 87-base-pair reads.

About this clone: Its antigen is not identified.

Healthy bone marrow donors formed the donor group. The PCR employed 60 Vbeta primers together with 13 Jbeta primers. Generated by immunoSEQ multiplex PCR, the TCRdb table keeps only in-frame clones and is missing some. Recorded for this sample: under 70,000 clones. The length of the CDR3 is 15 residues. The germline V gene encodes CDR1 MNHNS and CDR2 SASEGT. V dropped 5 bases and J dropped 0; count of bases not matched to a gene: 5. This chain links TRBV6-1 with TRBJ1-1, with 8 bases fitting TRBD1. Material: PBMCs. This clonotype was sampled from a woman under 30 in good health and CMV-seronegative. The CDR3 nucleotides are TGTGCCAGCAGTCTACAGGACAGGGTGAACACTGAAGCTTTCTTT. Its protein product is CASSLQDRVNTEAFF.